A single sample is the source of the 20 T cell receptor beta chains below, sequenced in a study of cytomegalovirus exposure and HLA in healthy donors. PCR was performed using 60 Vbeta and 13 Jbeta primers. The repertoire was sequenced with immunoSEQ multiplex PCR; TCRdb's copy has only in-frame clones and lacks some. The sample carries about 150,000 clones, about 10% recorded once. The material sequenced was PBMCs. These receptor sequences come from a man in his fifties or sixties in good health and CMV-seronegative.

The sample holds a few counts of this clone. The chain links TRBV4-1 to TRBJ1-5; D call uncertain. Germline V CDR1 and CDR2: MGHRA, YSYEKL. V shed 3 bases and J shed 3 bases, with 9 bases lying between them. The CDR3 sequence is 14 residues long. The CDR3 is CASSHSGINQPQHF. DNA for the CDR3: TGCGCCAGCAGCCACAGTGGTATCAATCAGCCCCAGCATTTT.

The chain combines TRBV29-1 with TRBJ1-1; D not certain. Deletions cut 6 bases from V and 0 bases from J, with 8 bases between. The germline V gene encodes CDR1 SQVTM and CDR2 ANQGSEA. CDR3 length: 12 residues. CDR3 sequence reads: CSVQKMNTEAFF. As DNA, the CDR3 is TGCAGCGTGCAGAAAATGAACACTGAAGCTTTCTTT.

This clone was detected only a few times. The genes are TRBV5-4 and TRBJ1-2; D is ambiguous. Trimming removed 3 bases at V and 7 bases at J, with 7 bases between. The CDR3 extends over 11 amino acids. From germline, CDR1 is SGHNT and CDR2 YYREEE (reference sequence). The CDR3 loop reads CASSSFGGYTF. CDR3 in DNA: TGTGCCAGCAGCTCTTTCGGTGGCTACACCTTC.

This clone was counted a few times. The chain has TRBV10-3 and TRBJ1-6; tentatively, D is TRBD1 (5 bases). Germline assignment: CDR1 ENHRY and CDR2 SYGVKD. The V end was cut by 10 bases, the J end by 7 bases, with 17 bases between. There are 14 residues in the CDR3. The CDR3 region has the DNA TGTGCCAATACGGAAGGGGCTTTCAATTCACCCCTCCACTTT. Translated: CANTEGAFNSPLHF.

The rearrangement uses TRBV30 and TRBJ2-3; perhaps TRBD2 as D (6 bases). V shed 8 bases and J shed 2 bases, with 17 bases lying between them. The germline CDR1 and CDR2 sequences are GTSNPN and SVGIG (reference sequence). The CDR3 length is 14 residues. Here the CDR3 reads CANGGARPTDTQYF. The CDR3, as DNA: TGTGCCAACGGAGGGGCCAGGCCCACAGATACGCAGTATTTT.

This clone was found a few times. V gene TRBV10-3 combines with J gene TRBJ1-2; no definite D call. V lost 1 base and J 7 bases, leaving 10 bases between the germline ends. The V gene's germline CDR1 is ENHRY and CDR2 SYGVKD. CDR3 length: 13 residues. The CDR3 here is CAISELSGGGYTF. CDR3 coding DNA: TGTGCCATCAGTGAGTTGTCAGGAGGTGGCTACACCTTC.

This clone has only a few counts. The chain carries TRBV5-8 and TRBJ2-5; the match to TRBD2 covers 7 bases. CDR1 and CDR2 from the germline V gene are SGHTS and YDEGEE. The V and J ends lost 5 bases and 5 bases, in that order; junction bases with no gene match: 15. This CDR3 is built from 16 residues. CDR3 sequence (DNA): TGTGCCAGCAGACATGGGACTATCCAGGTACTGGAGACCCAGTACTTC. Its translation is CASRHGTIQVLETQYF.

The chain carries TRBV18 and TRBJ1-1; D may be TRBD1 (6 bases). Trimming cost V 3 bases and J 3 bases, with 14 bases left between them. Germline V gives CDR1 KGHSH, CDR2 LQKENI. The CDR3 contains 15 residues. For the CDR3, the DNA is TGTGCCAGCTCACCGCGGAGACAGGAAGACACTGAAGCTTTCTTT. Its translation: CASSPRRQEDTEAFF.

Only a few counts were recorded for this clone. The chain is built from TRBV19 and TRBJ2-2; 12 bases match TRBD2. Germline V lookup: CDR1 LNHDA, CDR2 SQIVND (reference sequence). CDR3 length: 18 amino acids. The J segment lost 3 bases and the V segment lost 6 bases, leaving 11 bases of the junction unmatched. Here the CDR3 DNA reads TGTGCCAGTAGACACATTCGCGGGACTAGCGGGTACACCGGGGAGCTGTTTTTT. Encoded protein: CASRHIRGTSGYTGELFF.

The table lists this clone with a few counts. The gene calls are TRBV5-1 and TRBJ2-1; 11 positions agree with TRBD2. This CDR3 comprises 15 residues. The J segment lost 3 bases and the V segment lost 4 bases, leaving 3 bases of the junction unmatched. Germline V gene lookup returns CDR1 SGHRS and CDR2 YFSETQ. CDR3 sequence (DNA): TGCGCCAGCAGCGTAGGGACTAGCGGCTACAATGAGCAGTTCTTC. It specifies CASSVGTSGYNEQFF.

This clone was seen only a few times. The genes are TRBV28 and TRBJ1-4; a weak D match, TRBD1 (5 bases). The germline V and J ends were trimmed by 8 bases and 7 bases, with 14 bases remaining between them. CDR1 and CDR2 from the germline V gene are MDHEN and SYDVKM. CDR3 size: 13 residues. The CDR3 loop reads CASYGGGLEKLFF. Written as DNA, the CDR3 is TGTGCCAGCTACGGGGGAGGTCTTGAAAAACTGTTTTTT.

V gene TRBV2 combines with J gene TRBJ1-5; D gene uncertain. Germline V gene data show CDR1 as SNHLY and CDR2 as FYNNEI. V shed 3 bases and J shed 0 bases, with 6 bases lying between them. The CDR3 loop spans 14 amino acids. CDR3 sequence: CASSDQISNQPQHF. DNA of the CDR3: TGTGCCAGCAGTGACCAGATTAGCAATCAGCCCCAGCATTTT.

The rearrangement joins TRBV6-6 to TRBJ1-5, with a possible D match to TRBD1 (5 bases). The germline V gene encodes CDR1 MNHNY and CDR2 SVGAGI (reference sequence). The CDR3 extends over 14 amino acids. The V end was cut by 4 bases, the J end by 4 bases, with 11 bases between. The CDR3 nucleotides read TGTGCCAGCAGTTCCACGACAGAAAATCAGCCCCAGCATTTT. Its protein product is CASSSTTENQPQHF.

The J gene is TRBJ1-5, the V gene TRBV19, with D perhaps matching TRBD1 (6 bases). The CDR3 covers 14 residues. CDR1 LNHDA and CDR2 SQIVND come from the germline V gene (reference sequence). Trimming stripped 4 bases from V and 3 bases from J, with 10 bases between. The CDR3 DNA reads as TGTGCCAGTAGTAATGGACAGCTCAATCAGCCCCAGCATTTT. It translates to CASSNGQLNQPQHF.

This clone showed up just a few times. V is TRBV6-1 and J is TRBJ1-5; 12 bases map to TRBD1. Germline V gives CDR1 MNHNS, CDR2 SASEGT. The CDR3 spans 15 residues. V was pared by 4 bases and J by 6 bases, with 4 bases of the junction left unmatched. CDR3 sequence (DNA): TGTGCCAGCAGTGTTGGGACAGGGGGCAGTCAGCCCCAGCATTTT. Translation: CASSVGTGGSQPQHF.

V and J are TRBV21-1 and TRBJ2-1; the DNA was not used to check the table's D call, TRBD1. TRBV21-1 is an annotated pseudogene. This CDR3 has 14 amino acids. CDR3 DNA: TGTGCCAGCAAGTCATTACAGGGCAACAATGAGCAGTTCTTC. Its protein is CASKSLQGNNEQFF.

The DNA for the CDR3 is TGTGCCAGCAGCTCCCCCTCGTCCGACAGACATGGCTACACCTTC. Its protein is CASSSPSSDRHGYTF. The V gene is TRBV7-9, the J gene TRBJ1-2; D is possibly TRBD1 (5 bases). The germline CDR1 and CDR2 sequences are SEHNR and FQNEAQ (reference sequence). The CDR3 sequence is 15 residues long. V was pared by 4 bases and J by 6 bases, with 18 bases between.

This clone has just a few counts. The J gene is TRBJ1-1, the V gene TRBV9; perhaps TRBD1 as D (5 bases). V dropped 0 bases and J dropped 4 bases, with 13 bases sitting between them. The CDR3 loop spans 15 amino acids. Germline values: CDR1 SGDLS, CDR2 YYNGEE. DNA for the CDR3: TGTGCCAGCAGCGTAGGTCAGGGCGGCCTCACTGAAGCTTTCTTT. It codes for CASSVGQGGLTEAFF.

The chain combines TRBV11-2 with TRBJ1-6; D is possibly TRBD1 (5 bases). With 0 bases removed from V and 7 bases from J, the gap between germline ends came to 10 bases. The CDR3 has 15 residues. Germline CDR1 is SGHAT and CDR2 is FQNNGV. The chain's CDR3 is CASSLDFQGNSPLHF. CDR3 sequence (DNA): TGTGCCAGCAGCTTAGATTTCCAGGGAAATTCACCCCTCCACTTT.

The genes are TRBV28 and TRBJ2-5; D is ambiguous. The germline CDR1 and CDR2 sequences are MDHEN and SYDVKM. CDR3 length: 12 residues. V lost 7 bases, J lost 0 bases, and 6 bases lay in between. CDR3 nucleotides: TGTGCCAGCAATCTGTACCAAGAGACCCAGTACTTC. Its translation: CASNLYQETQYF.